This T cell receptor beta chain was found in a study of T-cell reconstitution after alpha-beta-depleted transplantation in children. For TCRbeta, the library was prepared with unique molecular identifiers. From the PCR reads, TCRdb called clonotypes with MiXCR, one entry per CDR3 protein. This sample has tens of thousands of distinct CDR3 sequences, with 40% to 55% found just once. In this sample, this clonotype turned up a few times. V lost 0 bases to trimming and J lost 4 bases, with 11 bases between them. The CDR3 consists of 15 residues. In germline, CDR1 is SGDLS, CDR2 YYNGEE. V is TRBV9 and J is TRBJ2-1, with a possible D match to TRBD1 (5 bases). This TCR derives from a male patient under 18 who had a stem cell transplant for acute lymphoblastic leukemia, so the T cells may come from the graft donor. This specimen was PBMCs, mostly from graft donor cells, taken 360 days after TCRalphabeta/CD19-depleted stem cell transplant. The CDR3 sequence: CASSVVGARYNEQFF. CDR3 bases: TGTGCCAGCAGCGTAGTAGGGGCCAGGTACAATGAGCAGTTCTTC. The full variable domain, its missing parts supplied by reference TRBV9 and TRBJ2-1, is DSGVTQTPKHLITATGQRVTLRCSPRSGDLSVYWYQQSLDQGLQFLIQYYNGEERAKGNILERFSAQQFPDLHSELNLSSLELGDSALYFCASSVVGARYNEQFFGPGTRLTVL.